The 26 T cell receptor beta chains in this list originate from one sample, sequenced in a study of beta chain features in type 1 diabetes. The sequenced template was cDNA made from the entire isolated RNA. TCRdb's copy holds only in-frame clones and misses some; the assay was immunoSEQ multiplex PCR. Of over 500,000 clones listed, around a sixth are singletons. The sequencing input was naive CD4+ T cells from blood. These receptor sequences come from a young man in good health.

A few counts support this clone. Other nucleotide sequences from this sample produce the same CDR3. The rearrangement joins TRBV20-1 to TRBJ2-7; D is unclear. Deletions cut 7 bases from V and 2 bases from J, with 9 bases between. The CDR3 has 11 amino acids. Germline CDR1 DFQATT, CDR2 SNEGSKA (reference sequence). The chain's CDR3 is CSVGNTYEQYF. CDR3 sequence (DNA): TGCAGTGTAGGAAACACCTACGAGCAGTACTTC.

V gene TRBV29-1 combines with J gene TRBJ2-7, with TRBD2 matching 10 bases. Germline V gene lookup returns CDR1 SQVTM and CDR2 ANQGSEA. V lost 5 bases and J lost 4; bases outside the gene matches: 11. The CDR3 length is 15 residues. CDR3 nucleotide sequence: TGCAGCGTTCCTAAAGGGGGTAGCGGGAGGTACGAGCAGTACTTC. Residues: CSVPKGGSGRYEQYF.

This chain uses TRBV7-9 with TRBJ2-7, with 10 bases matching TRBD2. Germline trimming cut 5 bases from V and 3 bases from J; bases unmatched to any gene: 4. This CDR3 contains 14 residues. Per the germline V gene, CDR1 is SEHNR and CDR2 is FQNEAQ (reference sequence). CDR3 in amino acids: CASSISGGNYEQYF. DNA of the CDR3: TGTGCCAGCAGCATTAGCGGGGGGAACTACGAGCAGTACTTC.

V gene TRBV28 combines with J gene TRBJ2-3, with 8 positions matching TRBD2. After removal of 5 bases from V and 0 bases from J, the junction contained 10 bases not matched to a gene. Per germline, CDR1 MDHEN and CDR2 SYDVKM. The CDR3 is 17 amino acids. CDR3 DNA sequence: TGTGCCAGCAGTCTACTAACTAGCGGTGCTAGCACAGATACGCAGTATTTT. It specifies CASSLLTSGASTDTQYF.

The table lists this clone with a few counts. The gene calls are TRBV6-5 and TRBJ2-5; 7 bases are a match to TRBD1. Germline V gives CDR1 MNHEY, CDR2 SVGAGI. Unmatched junction bases numbered 6, after V lost 0 bases and J lost 5 bases. This CDR3 comprises 15 residues. CDR3 region: CASSYSKGGAETQYF. The CDR3 region has the DNA TGTGCCAGCAGTTACTCGAAAGGGGGCGCGGAGACCCAGTACTTC.

This clone has just a few counts. V gene TRBV7-3 combines with J gene TRBJ1-1, with no clear D. V lost 3 bases and J 1 base, leaving 6 bases between the germline ends. The CDR3 is 13 amino acids. Germline CDR1 SGHTA, CDR2 FQGTGA. CDR3 loop: CASSFERNTEAFF. DNA for the CDR3: TGTGCCAGCAGCTTCGAAAGGAACACTGAAGCTTTCTTT.

This clone was counted only a few times. The CDR3 nucleotides are TGTGCCACCAGCAGAGATCCAACCCCCACGTATCCCGGGGAGCTGTTTTTT. Protein product: CATSRDPTPTYPGELFF. This rearrangement joins TRBV15 to TRBJ2-2; D is unclear. The germline gives CDR1 LNHNV, CDR2 YYDKDF (reference sequence). V lost 0 bases and J lost 6, with 17 bases in between. There are 17 residues in the CDR3.

The V gene is TRBV2, the J gene TRBJ2-2, with 10 bases aligning to TRBD1. The CDR3 length is 17 residues. V lost 4 bases, J lost 4 bases, and 9 bases stayed unmatched. Germline CDR1 SNHLY, CDR2 FYNNEI. The CDR3 loop is CASSASDRGFSTGELFF. The CDR3 coding sequence is TGTGCCAGCAGTGCCTCGGACAGGGGGTTTTCCACCGGGGAGCTGTTTTTT.

V gene TRBV4-3 combines with J gene TRBJ2-3, with D perhaps TRBD1 (6 bases). V was shortened by 4 bases and J by 0 bases, with 11 bases between the two germline ends. The length of the CDR3 is 15 residues. The germline gives CDR1 LGHNA, CDR2 YSLEER. The CDR3 DNA sequence: TGCGCCAGCAGCCTCAACGGACAGAGCACAGATACGCAGTATTTT. This codes for CASSLNGQSTDTQYF.

On this clone itself: The sample holds other DNA sequences that translate to the same CDR3. The chain carries TRBV5-1 and TRBJ1-2; no clear D gene. Germline loops: CDR1 SGHRS, CDR2 YFSETQ. This CDR3 has 12 amino acids. The V end lost 0 bases, the J end lost 6 bases, and 6 bases lay between the germline ends. The CDR3 is CASSLAGDGYTF. In nucleotides, the CDR3 is TGCGCCAGCAGCTTGGCCGGGGATGGCTACACCTTC.

The chain couples TRBV6-1 to TRBJ2-1; D may be TRBD1 (6 bases). This CDR3 has 15 residues. CDR1 and CDR2 (germline): MNHNS, SASEGT. With 7 bases removed from V and 0 bases from J, the gap between germline ends came to 13 bases. The CDR3 spells CASNRVFVSYNEQFF. The CDR3 nucleotides are TGTGCCAGCAACAGGGTATTTGTCTCCTACAATGAGCAGTTCTTC.

In this sample, this clone turned up a few times. In DNA form, the CDR3 reads TGTGCCAGCAGGCGACTAGCGGGGAACACCGGGGAGCTGTTTTTT. This translates into CASRRLAGNTGELFF. The chain is built from TRBV11-2 and TRBJ2-2; the match to TRBD2 covers 10 bases. Trimming removed 6 bases from V and 1 base from J; junction bases left unmatched: 2. CDR1 is SGHAT, CDR2 FQNNGV, per germline. The CDR3 spans 15 residues.

This clone was counted a few times. The V call is TRBV7-3, the J call TRBJ2-5, with a tentative D call TRBD2 (5 bases). Per the germline V gene, CDR1 is SGHTA and CDR2 is FQGTGA. Trimming stripped 2 bases from V and 0 bases from J, with 10 bases between. CDR3 length: 15 residues. CDR3 amino acids: CASSLGSGYQETQYF. CDR3 nucleotide sequence: TGTGCCAGCAGCTTAGGCAGCGGCTACCAAGAGACCCAGTACTTC.

There are a few counts of this clone. V and J are TRBV28 and TRBJ2-7; 15 nucleotides align to TRBD2. The CDR3 length is 15 residues. V shed 7 bases, J shed 6 bases, and the junction held 7 bases outside the gene matches. Germline CDR1 is MDHEN and CDR2 is SYDVKM. In DNA form, the CDR3 reads TGTGCCAGCAAGGGACTAGCGGGAGGATTGGGCGAGCAGTACTTC. Encoded protein: CASKGLAGGLGEQYF.

The V and J genes are TRBV18 and TRBJ1-3; D is possibly TRBD1 (5 bases). CDR1 KGHSH and CDR2 LQKENI come from the germline V gene. CDR3 length equals 13 residues. The V and J ends lost 5 bases and 7 bases respectively, with 12 bases between them. The CDR3 protein is CASSVGDGNTIYF. The CDR3 region has the DNA TGTGCCAGCTCAGTCGGGGACGGGAACACCATATATTTT.

This chain connects TRBV4-1 to TRBJ2-5, with 15 positions matching TRBD2. In germline, CDR1 is MGHRA, CDR2 YSYEKL. CDR3 length: 18 amino acids. V lost 0 bases to trimming and J lost 0 bases; unmatched junction nucleotides: 2. Here the CDR3 DNA reads TGCGCCAGCAGCCAAGACGGGACTAGCGGGGGGTACCAAGAGACCCAGTACTTC. The encoded protein is CASSQDGTSGGYQETQYF.

The chain joins TRBV11-1 to TRBJ2-4, with D tentatively TRBD1 (5 bases). The V gene's germline CDR1 is SGHAT and CDR2 FQDESV (reference sequence). The germline V and J ends were trimmed by 6 bases and 3 bases, with 18 bases remaining between them. The CDR3 runs 16 residues. The CDR3 loop is CASRRIFRAYKNIQYF. The CDR3 DNA reads TGTGCCAGCAGGCGAATTTTCAGGGCTTACAAAAACATTCAGTACTTC.

The J gene is TRBJ2-3, the V gene TRBV5-4, with D unclear. The CDR3 loop spans 13 amino acids. The V and J ends lost 5 bases and 3 bases respectively, with 10 bases between them. CDR1 is SGHNT and CDR2 is YYREEE in the germline V gene (reference sequence). The CDR3 DNA reads TGTGCCAGCAGAATGGCTCTGACAGATACGCAGTATTTT. It yields the protein CASRMALTDTQYF.

The chain couples TRBV7-3 to TRBJ2-3, with D tentatively TRBD2 (6 bases). V was clipped by 5 bases and J by 1 base, with 28 bases between them. The CDR3 sequence is 20 residues long. The germline gives CDR1 SGHTA, CDR2 FQGTGA. The CDR3: CASSPSRDSRVIARTDTQYF. In DNA, the CDR3 is TGTGCCAGCAGCCCCTCCCGGGACTCCCGAGTAATAGCCCGCACAGATACGCAGTATTTT.

The chain uses TRBV9 and TRBJ1-5; no clear D gene. CDR3 length: 14 residues. From germline, CDR1 is SGDLS and CDR2 YYNGEE. The V and J ends lost 0 bases and 6 bases respectively, with 10 bases between them. As DNA, the CDR3 is TGTGCCAGCAGCGTAGGGGTCCTTGGTCAGCCCCAGCATTTT. It encodes CASSVGVLGQPQHF.

This chain joins TRBV14 and TRBJ1-1; D not certain. This CDR3 is 14 amino acids long. Germline CDR1 and CDR2: SGHDN and FVKESK. Trimming took 8 bases from V and 5 from J, leaving 18 bases between them. CDR3 residues: CASERRAYGTEAFF. In DNA form, the CDR3 reads TGTGCCAGCGAGAGGAGGGCTTATGGGACTGAAGCTTTCTTT.

J is TRBJ2-5 and V is TRBV4-2; maybe TRBD2 (6 bases). The CDR3 totals 15 residues. Trimming shortened V by 3 bases and J by 5 bases, and 16 bases separated the two germline ends. Per germline, CDR1 LGHNA and CDR2 YNFKEQ. The CDR3: CASSHKEGLQETQYF. CDR3 DNA: TGTGCCAGCAGCCACAAGGAGGGGCTACAGGAGACCCAGTACTTC.

The chain is built from TRBV5-4 and TRBJ2-5; tentatively, D is TRBD2 (6 bases). The germline V gene encodes CDR1 SGHNT and CDR2 YYREEE (reference sequence). The CDR3 spans 15 residues. The germline V and J ends were trimmed by 4 bases and 0 bases, with 13 bases remaining between them. This CDR3 is CASSRRDSYQETQYF. The CDR3 DNA follows: TGTGCCAGCAGCCGGAGGGACTCTTACCAAGAGACCCAGTACTTC.

The rearrangement links TRBV4-3 to TRBJ2-3; the D gene is possibly TRBD2 (6 bases). The V end lost 0 bases, the J end lost 1 base, and 8 bases lay between the germline ends. Germline-derived CDR1 and CDR2 are LGHNA and YSLEER. The CDR3 contains 15 residues. CDR3 region: CASSQEGTRTDTQYF. CDR3 bases: TGCGCCAGCAGCCAAGAGGGGACTCGCACAGATACGCAGTATTTT.

This clone was seen only a few times. The chain has TRBV5-5 and TRBJ2-2; 7 nucleotides align to TRBD2. J gave up 0 bases and V 4 bases, and 12 bases lay outside the gene matches. In germline, CDR1 is SGHKS, CDR2 YYEKEE (reference sequence). CDR3 length: 18 amino acids. CDR3 DNA sequence: TGTGCCAGCAGCATTAAGAGGGCTAGCGGTACGAACACCGGGGAGCTGTTTTTT. It is translated as CASSIKRASGTNTGELFF. Drawing the rest from reference TRBV5-5 and TRBJ2-2, the complete variable domain is DAGVTQSPTHLIKTRGQQVTLRCSPISGHKSVSWYQQVLGQGPQFIFQYYEKEERGRGNFPDRFSARQFPNYSSELNVNALLLGDSALYLCASSIKRASGTNTGELFFGEGSRLTVL.

The V call is TRBV9, the J call TRBJ2-7; D may match TRBD1 or TRBD2 (5 bases each). V was shortened by 1 base and J by 5 bases, with 16 bases between the two germline ends. The CDR3 sequence is 15 residues long. Per germline, CDR1 SGDLS and CDR2 YYNGEE. In DNA, the CDR3 is TGTGCCAGCAGCGTATCCTCCTGGGACGGACACGAGCAGTACTTC. Protein: CASSVSSWDGHEQYF. The full variable domain, with the rest looked up from reference TRBV9 and TRBJ2-7, is DSGVTQTPKHLITATGQRVTLRCSPRSGDLSVYWYQQSLDQGLQFLIQYYNGEERAKGNILERFSAQQFPDLHSELNLSSLELGDSALYFCASSVSSWDGHEQYFGPGTRLTVT.